The rows below give T cell receptor beta chains drawn from one sample of a study of blood T cell repertoires in COVID-19. The method was immunoSEQ multiplex PCR; TCRdb's version includes in-frame clones alone and lacks a portion of them. Of roughly 20,000 clones listed, around nine tenths are singletons. Material: peripheral blood. These receptors came from a man aged 35 to 55 with active COVID-19. Each CDR3 is given with its conserved first and last residue. A D gene is named only where the DNA matches it firmly. Size values are once, few and many counts, or a class for expanded clones, and some rows have none.

j_call d_call v_call clone_size cdr3_aa cdr3_nt
TRBJ1-2 TRBD1 TRBV18 . CASSPLRFSTGANYGYTF TGTGCCAGCTCACCACTCCGTTTTAGTACAGGGGCGAACTATGGCTACACCTTC
TRBJ2-1 TRBD2 TRBV18 . CASSTGTSGSNEQFF TGTGCCAGCTCAACCGGGACTAGCGGGAGCAATGAGCAGTTCTTC
TRBJ1-1 . TRBV11-2 once CASSFPGQLRAFF TGTGCCAGCAGCTTCCCCGGACAGCTTCGAGCTTTCTTT
TRBJ2-2 . TRBV27 . CASRPTGTGELFF TGTGCCAGCAGACCGACAGGAACCGGGGAGCTGTTTTTT
TRBJ2-7 . TRBV7-9 . CASSLLAAGPSYEQYF TGTGCCAGCAGCTTATTGGCAGCGGGCCCCTCCTACGAGCAGTACTTC
TRBJ2-2 . TRBV6-1 . CASSARDELNTGELFF TGTGCCAGCAGTGCTCGGGATGAACTCAACACCGGGGAGCTGTTTTTT
TRBJ2-1 TRBD2 TRBV9 . CASSVASGTYNEQFF TGTGCCAGCAGCGTAGCTAGCGGAACCTACAATGAGCAGTTCTTC
TRBJ2-3 TRBD2 TRBV4-2 . CASSQDARERDGDTQYF TGTGCCAGCAGCCAAGATGCGCGGGAGAGGGATGGAGATACGCAGTATTTT
TRBJ1-2 TRBD1 TRBV5-5 . CASSRTGLDYGYTF TGTGCCAGCAGCCGGACAGGGTTGGACTATGGCTACACCTTC
TRBJ2-7 TRBD1 TRBV2 . CASSEGQGAYEQYF TGTGCCAGCAGTGAAGGGCAGGGGGCCTACGAGCAGTACTTC
TRBJ2-7 TRBD2 TRBV4-3 . CASSQDRLAGEQYF TGCGCCAGCAGCCAAGACAGACTAGCGGGTGAGCAGTACTTC
TRBJ1-1 TRBD1 TRBV6-5 . CASRRDRGVTEAFF TGTGCCAGCAGGAGGGACAGGGGTGTCACTGAAGCTTTCTTT
TRBJ1-2 . TRBV20-1 . CSVNYGYTF TGCAGCGTAAACTATGGCTACACCTTC
TRBJ1-1 TRBD1 TRBV7-6 . CASSPRTGKNTEAFF TGTGCCAGCAGCCCGAGGACAGGGAAGAACACTGAAGCTTTCTTT
TRBJ1-1 TRBD1 TRBV19 once CASSGGDRFTNTEAFF TGTGCCAGTAGTGGCGGGGACAGATTTACTAACACTGAAGCTTTCTTT
TRBJ2-1 TRBD2 TRBV7-2 . CASSLAGLAGVGYNEQFF TGTGCCAGCAGCTTAGCCGGACTAGCGGGAGTGGGGTACAATGAGCAGTTCTTC
TRBJ1-2 . TRBV24-1 . CATSVAGGPTNYGYTF TGTGCCACCAGTGTCGCGGGGGGCCCAACTAACTATGGCTACACCTTC
TRBJ2-1 . TRBV9 . CASQAGRSASYNEQFF TGTGCCAGCCAAGCTGGGCGTTCGGCCTCCTACAATGAGCAGTTCTTC
TRBJ2-1 . TRBV7-9 . CASSQGGGDNEQFF TGTGCCAGCAGCCAAGGGGGAGGGGACAATGAGCAGTTCTTC
TRBJ2-1 . TRBV9 . CASSPSVPDYNEQFF TGTGCCAGCAGCCCTAGCGTTCCAGACTACAATGAGCAGTTCTTC
TRBJ2-5 . TRBV19 few CASSMIAGATQYF TGTGCCAGTAGTATGATCGCAGGGGCGACCCAGTACTTC
TRBJ1-6 TRBD1 TRBV10-3 once CAIRTGSGSPLHF TGTGCCATCAGGACAGGGTCGGGTTCACCCCTCCACTTT
TRBJ2-7 . TRBV11-2 . CASSSLTGRGNEQYF TGTGCCAGCAGCTCCCTCACAGGGAGGGGGAACGAGCAGTACTTC
TRBJ2-1 TRBD2 TRBV9 . CASSGLAELSSYNEQFF TGTGCCAGCAGCGGGCTAGCGGAGCTTAGCTCCTACAATGAGCAGTTCTTC
TRBJ1-1 . TRBV11-2 . CASSLVAGTTEAFF TGTGCCAGCAGCTTAGTTGCGGGGACCACTGAAGCTTTCTTT
TRBJ2-1 . TRBV29-1 . CSVLRVLSVSEQFF TGCAGCGTGCTCAGGGTACTCTCCGTTTCCGAGCAGTTCTTC
TRBJ2-1 TRBD2 TRBV7-2 . CASSLRQVSGRDNEQFF TGTGCCAGCAGCCTAAGGCAGGTCAGCGGGAGGGACAATGAGCAGTTCTTC
TRBJ1-5 TRBD1 TRBV12-5 few CASGRGQYSQPQHF TGTGCTAGTGGCCGGGGACAGTATTCTCAGCCCCAGCATTTT
TRBJ2-1 . TRBV10-3 . CAISEGTGYPYNEQFF TGTGCCATCAGTGAGGGAACAGGGTACCCTTACAATGAGCAGTTCTTC
TRBJ2-1 TRBD2 TRBV7-9 once CASSPPGGAGGGYNEQFF TGTGCCAGCAGCCCTCCGGGGGGGGCGGGAGGTGGCTACAATGAGCAGTTCTTC
TRBJ2-3 TRBD2 TRBV24-1 . CATSERTSGRATDTQYF TGTGCCACCAGTGAGCGGACTAGCGGGAGGGCCACAGATACGCAGTATTTT
TRBJ2-1 TRBD1 TRBV6-2/TRBV6-3 . CASSKDRGRNEQFF TGTGCCAGCAGTAAGGACAGGGGAAGGAATGAGCAGTTCTTC
TRBJ1-3 TRBD1 TRBV24-1 . CATSDLGTGGFSGNTIYF TGTGCCACCAGTGATTTGGGGACAGGGGGGTTCTCTGGAAACACCATATATTTT
TRBJ2-3 TRBD2 TRBV4-1 . CASSRVLARASTDTQYF TGCGCCAGCAGCCGGGTACTAGCGAGAGCTAGCACAGATACGCAGTATTTT
TRBJ2-1 TRBD2 TRBV7-8 . CASSLREGLALNEQFF TGTGCCAGCAGCTTACGGGAGGGACTAGCACTCAATGAGCAGTTCTTC
TRBJ2-7 TRBD1 TRBV11-2 few CASSLNPLGQGVKYF TGTGCCAGCAGCTTAAACCCCCTGGGACAGGGTGTCAAGTACTTC
TRBJ2-7 . TRBV30 . CAGASSHEQYF TGTGCCGGGGCTAGCAGCCACGAGCAGTACTTC
TRBJ2-2 TRBD1 TRBV12-5 . CASGLVRTGRWNTGELFF TGTGCTAGTGGTTTGGTGAGGACAGGGAGGTGGAACACCGGGGAGCTGTTTTTT
TRBJ2-7 TRBD1 TRBV3-1/TRBV3-2 . CASSQVGQGAYEQYF TGTGCCAGCAGCCAAGTGGGACAGGGGGCCTACGAGCAGTACTTC
TRBJ2-7 . TRBV19 . CASSISTARAYEQYF TGTGCCAGTAGTATCTCGACAGCCAGAGCCTACGAGCAGTACTTC
TRBJ2-4 TRBD2 TRBV11-3 . CASSLTSGIQYF TGTGCCAGCAGCTTAACTAGCGGTATTCAGTACTTC
TRBJ2-7 TRBD1 TRBV7-3 . CASSQLPGQPYEQYF TGTGCCAGCAGCCAACTACCGGGACAGCCTTACGAGCAGTACTTC
TRBJ2-7 TRBD1 TRBV6-5 few CASSYTGQGSEQYF TGTGCCAGCAGTTACACCGGACAGGGGAGCGAGCAGTACTTC
TRBJ1-2 . TRBV5-8 . CASSLAEGPFSNYGYTF TGTGCCAGCAGCTTGGCTGAGGGTCCCTTTTCTAACTATGGCTACACCTTC
TRBJ2-7 . TRBV5-5 . CASSFSGAYEQYF TGTGCCAGCAGCTTCTCGGGGGCCTACGAGCAGTACTTC
TRBJ2-1 . TRBV9 once CASSASRRDSEQFF TGTGCCAGCAGCGCAAGTAGGCGGGACAGTGAGCAGTTCTTC
TRBJ2-2 TRBD2 TRBV10-1 . CARNSGRGPGELFF TGCGCCAGAAATAGCGGGAGAGGGCCCGGGGAGCTGTTTTTT
TRBJ2-7 TRBD2 TRBV5-1 . CASSFLAGGSYEQYF TGCGCCAGCAGCTTCCTAGCGGGGGGCTCCTACGAGCAGTACTTC
TRBJ2-3 . TRBV27 once CASSFPGIDTQYF TGTGCCAGCAGTTTCCCGGGGATCGATACGCAGTATTTT
TRBJ2-5 . TRBV4-1 . CASSQRSRRATQETQYF TGCGCCAGCAGCCAGAGGTCGCGGAGAGCTACCCAAGAGACCCAGTACTTC
TRBJ2-3 . TRBV6-5 few CASSYSQGIPDTQYF TGTGCCAGCAGTTACTCACAGGGTATCCCAGATACGCAGTATTTT
TRBJ2-2 . TRBV27 . CASSLERGTGELFF TGTGCCAGCAGTTTAGAAAGGGGAACCGGGGAGCTGTTTTTT
TRBJ2-3 . TRBV27 . CASRLRQDSDTQYF TGCGCCAGCAGATTAAGACAGGATTCAGATACGCAGTATTTT
TRBJ2-7 TRBD2 TRBV12-5 . CASGLARLAGGIEQYF TGTGCTAGTGGTTTGGCCCGACTAGCGGGAGGGATCGAGCAGTACTTC
TRBJ2-7 TRBD1 TRBV29-1 few CSATPGQYSYEQYF TGCAGCGCGACCCCGGGACAGTACTCCTACGAGCAGTACTTC